The 26 T cell receptor beta chains given below trace back to one sample, sequenced in a study of blood T cell repertoires in COVID-19 (dated by TCRdb to the early 2020s). The method was the immunoSEQ multiplex PCR assay. Not all clones reach the TCRdb copy of this immuneACCESS table, which keeps in-frame sequences only. Checked studies attribute under half of the gap to unresolved V genes and leave the rest unexplained. The sample table contains about 33,000 clones; only one count was recorded for approximately 89% of them. The biggest ten clones account for roughly 7.7% of the sample. Sequencing was carried out using peripheral blood. These receptors originate from a human donor in a cohort sampled during active COVID-19.

The rearrangement joins TRBV5-1 to TRBJ2-3, with 10 bases identical to TRBD2. CDR3 length equals 18 residues. Germline assignment: CDR1 SGHRS and CDR2 YFSETQ. V trimming: 5 bases; J trimming: 10 bases; junction bases outside the gene matches: 22. The CDR3 DNA reads TGCGCCAGCAGACCGAGAGGACTAGCGGAAGGGGACGCACTTGCGCAGTATTTT. It yields the protein CASRPRGLAEGDALAQYF.

The V and J genes are TRBV5-1 and TRBJ2-7; maybe TRBD1 (5 bases). The CDR3 runs 14 residues. Germline V lookup: CDR1 SGHRS, CDR2 YFSETQ. Trimming took off 2 bases at V and 4 bases at J, with 13 bases between the two ends. CDR3 bases: TGCGCCAGCAGCTTACGGCAGGGCCTTTACGAGCAGTACTTC. It codes for CASSLRQGLYEQYF.

The genes are TRBV12-5 and TRBJ2-2; the D gene is possibly TRBD2 (5 bases). The CDR3 consists of 14 residues. Germline V gene sequence: CDR1 LGHNT, CDR2 FRNRAP. V gave up 1 base and J gave up 6 bases, with 9 bases separating them. This chain's CDR3 is CASGLGAGPGELFF. The CDR3 coding sequence is TGTGCTAGTGGTTTGGGTGCGGGTCCCGGGGAGCTGTTTTTT.

J is TRBJ2-7 and V is TRBV9; TRBD1 agrees at 7 bases. J lost 0 bases, V lost 0 bases, and 3 bases had no gene match. Germline lookup yields CDR1 SGDLS and CDR2 YYNGEE. The CDR3 runs to 15 residues. CDR3 nucleotides: TGTGCCAGCAGCGTAGCTGGGACAGACTCCTACGAGCAGTACTTC. Translating gives CASSVAGTDSYEQYF.

The chain combines TRBV3-1 (or the pseudogene TRBV3-2) with TRBJ2-7; 9 bases line up with TRBD1. The junction had 4 bases not matched to a gene; V was cut back by 1 base and J by 6 bases. The CDR3 contains 14 residues. The germline CDR1 and CDR2 sequences are LGHDT and YNNKEL (reference sequence). As DNA, the CDR3 is TGTGCCAGCAGCCAAGGGGGACAGGGAAGCGAGCAGTACTTC. This gives the protein CASSQGGQGSEQYF.

The chain employs TRBV7-9 and TRBJ2-1, with TRBD2 matching over 11 bases. CDR3 length: 15 amino acids. The germline V gene encodes CDR1 SEHNR and CDR2 FQNEAQ (reference sequence). After removal of 5 bases from V and 9 bases from J, the junction contained 9 bases not matched to a gene. CDR3 protein: CASSGGLAEVSEQFF. The CDR3 DNA follows: TGTGCCAGCAGCGGGGGACTAGCGGAGGTCAGTGAGCAGTTCTTC.

In this sample, this clone turned up once. The rearrangement uses TRBV4-1 and TRBJ2-7; D unresolved. The V end was cut by 4 bases, the J end by 3 bases, with 10 bases between. CDR3 length equals 13 residues. Germline assignment: CDR1 MGHRA and CDR2 YSYEKL. CDR3 DNA: TGCGCCAGCAGCCCCACAGAGAACTACGAGCAGTACTTC. Its protein is CASSPTENYEQYF.

The chain uses TRBV18 and TRBJ2-7, with TRBD2 matching 7 bases. This CDR3 region has 12 residues. Germline V CDR1 and CDR2: KGHSH, LQKENI. Germline trimming cut 2 bases from V and 7 bases from J; bases unmatched to any gene: 2. CDR3 protein: CASSPGGGEQYF. CDR3 in DNA: TGTGCCAGCTCACCAGGGGGGGGAGAGCAGTACTTC.

This clone was recorded a few times. V and J are TRBV2 and TRBJ1-2; TRBD1 aligns across 7 bases. With V trimmed by 7 bases and J by 5 bases, 7 bases remained unmatched. This CDR3 has 13 residues. The germline V gene has CDR1 SNHLY and CDR2 FYNNEI. The CDR3 region has the DNA TGTGCCAGCATCCCGGGACAGATGTATGGCTACACCTTC. Protein sequence: CASIPGQMYGYTF. Variable domain in full (rest from reference TRBV2 and TRBJ1-2): EPEVTQTPSHQVTQMGQEVILRCVPISNHLYFYWYRQILGQKVEFLVSFYNNEISEKSEIFDDQFSVERPDGSNFTLKIRSTKLEDSAMYFCASIPGQMYGYTFGSGTRLTVV.

CDR3 DNA: TGTGCCAGCTCACCGGCCGTGGGAGGGGCTTTCTTT. Translating it yields CASSPAVGGAFF. The chain is built from TRBV18 and TRBJ1-1, with no clear D. CDR3 length equals 12 residues. The V end was cut by 3 bases, the J end by 11 bases, with 13 bases between. Per germline, CDR1 KGHSH and CDR2 LQKENI.

Concerning this clone itself: One end of the junction fails to match germline, which may point to a read error. The chain recombines TRBV7-7 with TRBJ1-4; D is uncertain. The CDR3 covers 13 residues. Germline lookup yields CDR1 SSHAT and CDR2 FNYEAQ (reference sequence). The CDR3 is CASSLGRGEKLFF. CDR3 sequence (DNA): TGTGCTAGCAGCTTAGGGCGGGGAGAAAAACTGTTTTTT.

V is TRBV24-1 and J is TRBJ1-4; maybe TRBD1 (5 bases). Trimming pared 12 bases from V and 8 bases from J, leaving 21 bases between. The CDR3 covers 14 residues. CDR1 and CDR2 (germline): KGHDR, SFDVKD. This chain's CDR3 is CAPPQGTGREKLFF. CDR3 bases: TGTGCCCCACCACAAGGGACTGGACGGGAAAAACTGTTTTTT.

The chain uses TRBV9 and TRBJ2-1; 8 nucleotides align to TRBD1. J lost 10 bases, V lost 0 bases, and 6 bases had no gene match. The CDR3 runs to 14 residues. From germline, CDR1 is SGDLS and CDR2 YYNGEE. DNA for the CDR3: TGTGCCAGCAGCGTAGGACAGGGGATTTCCGAGCAGTTCTTC. Its translation is CASSVGQGISEQFF.

This clone has only one observation. V is TRBV5-1 and J is TRBJ2-2, with D possibly being TRBD1 (5 bases). V gave up 1 base and J gave up 8 bases, with 12 bases separating them. CDR3 length: 14 residues. The germline V gene encodes CDR1 SGHRS and CDR2 YFSETQ. The CDR3 DNA follows: TGCGCCAGCAGCTTGAACTCCCAGGGTGGGGAGCTGTTTTTT. This codes for CASSLNSQGGELFF.

This chain joins TRBV2 and TRBJ1-5; a weak D match, TRBD1 (6 bases). There are 14 residues in the CDR3. Per germline, CDR1 SNHLY and CDR2 FYNNEI. V shed 6 bases and J shed 6 bases, with 15 bases lying between them. The CDR3 region has the DNA TGTGCCAGCAGCCTCGGGGGGGCGAGTCAGCCCCAGCATTTT. The encoded protein is CASSLGGASQPQHF.

J is TRBJ1-2 and V is TRBV28; D may be TRBD1 (5 bases). This CDR3 has 15 amino acids. Germline V gives CDR1 MDHEN, CDR2 SYDVKM. Trimming cost V 4 bases and J 7 bases, with 19 bases left between them. The CDR3 here is CASSSRGGRSSGYTF. Here the CDR3 DNA reads TGTGCCAGCAGTTCCCGCGGGGGTCGATCTAGTGGCTACACCTTC.

This chain links TRBV7-8 with TRBJ2-3; 8 bases map to TRBD1. The V segment lost 4 bases and the J segment 1 base; nucleotides outside the gene matches: 10. CDR3 length equals 17 residues. The germline CDR1 and CDR2 sequences are SGHVS and FQNEAQ. The CDR3 DNA follows: TGTGCCAGCAGCTCGAACGACAGGGGTCCCCGCACAGATACGCAGTATTTT. Its protein is CASSSNDRGPRTDTQYF. The variable domain in full, completed from reference TRBV7-8 and TRBJ2-3, reads GAGVSQSPRYKVAKRGQDVALRCDPISGHVSLFWYQQALGQGPEFLTYFQNEAQLDKSGLPSDRFFAERPEGSVSTLKIQRTQQEDSAVYLCASSSNDRGPRTDTQYFGPGTRLTVL.

The chain recombines TRBV14 with TRBJ2-3; the match to TRBD1 covers 9 bases. The germline CDR1 and CDR2 sequences are SGHDN and FVKESK. Trimming cost V 0 bases and J 6 bases; bases outside gene matches: 4. CDR3 size: 15 residues. Here the CDR3 DNA reads TGTGCCAGCAGCCAAGAGGACAGGGGTTCGGATACGCAGTATTTT. As protein: CASSQEDRGSDTQYF.

The J gene is TRBJ1-6, the V gene TRBV18; 9 positions agree with TRBD1. V gave up 5 bases and J gave up 5 bases; unmatched junction bases: 13. The CDR3 length is 18 residues. CDR1 KGHSH and CDR2 LQKENI come from the germline V gene. CDR3 region: CASSIQYTGGSNNSPLHF. The CDR3 bases are TGTGCCAGCTCAATCCAGTATACAGGGGGCTCTAATAATTCACCCCTCCACTTT.

The rearrangement uses TRBV29-1 and TRBJ2-3; TRBD2 matches at 8 bases. Trimming took 7 bases from V and 1 from J; bases not matched to a gene: 16. The CDR3 length is 17 residues. Germline V gene lookup returns CDR1 SQVTM and CDR2 ANQGSEA. As DNA, the CDR3 is TGCAGCGCTGTGGGGGGTGTGGCGGGAGGCCGCACAGATACGCAGTATTTT. Amino acids: CSAVGGVAGGRTDTQYF.

CDR3 in DNA: TGTGCCAGCAGCTTAGAGATTCGGTACAGGGTAAATGAGCAGTTCTTC. Residues: CASSLEIRYRVNEQFF. The V and J genes are TRBV7-4 and TRBJ2-1; perhaps TRBD1 as D (6 bases). Germline V gene lookup returns CDR1 SGHVT and CDR2 SQSDAQ. The CDR3 sequence is 16 residues long. V shed 1 base and J shed 7 bases, with 17 bases lying between them.

This rearrangement joins TRBV9 to TRBJ2-1; 7 bases align to TRBD1. The germline gives CDR1 SGDLS, CDR2 YYNGEE. CDR3 size: 15 residues. Unmatched junction bases numbered 2, after V lost 0 bases and J lost 2 bases. Here the CDR3 reads CASSVVGGAYNEQFF. The CDR3 DNA reads as TGTGCCAGCAGCGTAGTAGGGGGCGCCTACAATGAGCAGTTCTTC.

The chain links TRBV4-1 to TRBJ2-7; D is undetermined. The CDR3 contains 13 residues. Germline assignment: CDR1 MGHRA and CDR2 YSYEKL. V was clipped by 0 bases and J by 4 bases, with 7 bases between them. CDR3 region: CASSQDPTYEQYF. The CDR3 bases are TGCGCCAGCAGCCAAGACCCGACTTACGAGCAGTACTTC.

V is TRBV28 and J is TRBJ2-3, with TRBD1 matching 7 bases. This CDR3 has 16 amino acids. Germline assignment: CDR1 MDHEN and CDR2 SYDVKM. J gave up 1 base and V 4 bases, and 8 bases lay outside the gene matches. The CDR3 DNA is TGTGCCAGCAGTTCTGACACCGGGACAGGCACAGATACGCAGTATTTT. This translates into CASSSDTGTGTDTQYF.

The J gene is TRBJ1-1, the V gene TRBV9; the D gene is possibly TRBD1 (6 bases). V shed 4 bases and J shed 7 bases, with 14 bases lying between them. Germline CDR1 is SGDLS and CDR2 is YYNGEE. CDR3 length: 13 residues. The CDR3 nucleotides read TGTGCCAGCAGCTCCGGGACACTAGTTGAAGCTTTCTTT. Translating it yields CASSSGTLVEAFF.

This rearrangement joins TRBV7-9 to TRBJ2-5; D is undetermined. V was pared by 5 bases and J by 7 bases, with 26 bases between. Germline-derived CDR1 and CDR2 are SEHNR and FQNEAQ (reference sequence). The CDR3 covers 17 residues. The CDR3 here is CASSRWMFQTATGTQYF. DNA for the CDR3: TGTGCCAGCAGCCGGTGGATGTTTCAAACCGCCACGGGGACCCAGTACTTC.